This record looks at one T cell receptor beta chain sequence and its context. This sample stems from a study of blood T cell repertoires in COVID-19. The V end was cut by 3 bases, the J end by 4 bases, with 6 bases between. CDR1 and CDR2 (germline): LGHDT, YNNKEL (reference sequence). The CDR3 has 12 amino acids. Repertoires were generated with immunoSEQ multiplex PCR, while TCRdb's copy carries only in-frame clones and drops some. This table holds tens of thousands of clones, approximately 82% found once. This TCR came from a human donor in a cohort sampled during active COVID-19. Sequenced input: peripheral blood. This chain links TRBV3-1 (or the pseudogene TRBV3-2) with TRBJ1-2, with D maybe TRBD1 (5 bases). The CDR3 loop is CASSQGLYGYTF. The CDR3 DNA reads as TGTGCCAGCAGCCAGGGGCTCTATGGCTACACCTTC.